The 31 T cell receptor beta chains below were found in one sample sequenced in a study of early T cells in non-severe SARS-CoV-2 infection (dated by TCRdb to the early 2020s). To prepare the library, 5' RACE was applied. The run used a NextSeq 500. The raw public reads went through TCRdb reprocessing: fastp at Q25, MiXCR clone calling, in-frame beta chains kept. CDR3 protein sequences are deduplicated, and each keeps its most common genes and DNA. This sample lists about 32,000 distinct CDR3 sequences; around 4.1% were detected once. The ten largest clones capture 5.9% of the sample. The sample was whole blood. The receptors come from an adult who was a healthcare worker with PCR-confirmed SARS-CoV-2 infection or an uninfected control (not recorded which).

At least ten counts were recorded for this clonotype. V usage is TRBV7-9 and J usage is TRBJ1-1; D unresolved. The length of the CDR3 is 13 residues. Trimming took 3 bases from V and 3 from J, leaving 8 bases between them. Germline loops: CDR1 SEHNR, CDR2 FQNEAQ (reference sequence). This CDR3 reads CASSFSADTEAFF. The DNA for the CDR3 is TGTGCCAGCAGCTTCTCAGCTGACACTGAAGCTTTCTTT.

This clonotype was recorded at least ten times. The rearrangement joins TRBV7-9 to TRBJ1-2, with 9 bases lining up with TRBD1. The ends lost 4 bases at V and 0 bases at J; junction bases unmatched: 9. This CDR3 spans 17 amino acids. From germline, CDR1 is SEHNR and CDR2 FQNEAQ (reference sequence). The CDR3 here is CASSSRTGELTNYGYTF. The CDR3 DNA reads TGTGCCAGCAGCTCTAGGACAGGGGAGTTAACTAACTATGGCTACACCTTC.

The chain links TRBV29-1 to TRBJ2-5, with 13 bases matching TRBD2. Germline CDR1 SQVTM, CDR2 ANQGSEA. V was pared by 6 bases and J by 4 bases, with 8 bases of the junction left unmatched. The CDR3 contains 15 residues. CDR3 nucleotide sequence: TGCAGCGTCCGGACTAGCGGGAGTACTGGAGAGACCCAGTACTTC. It is translated as CSVRTSGSTGETQYF.

This clonotype was seen repeatedly, ten times or more. This chain links TRBV5-1 with TRBJ2-6; possibly TRBD1 for D (5 bases). Germline values: CDR1 SGHRS, CDR2 YFSETQ. CDR3 size: 19 residues. V lost 0 bases and J lost 0, with 16 bases in between. The CDR3 bases are TGCGCCAGCAGCTTGGCATTCGGCAGGGATAGCTCTGGGGCCAACGTCCTGACTTTC. This codes for CASSLAFGRDSSGANVLTF.

The table lists this clonotype with many counts. This chain links TRBV10-1 with TRBJ2-1; D not resolved. Germline values: CDR1 WNHNN, CDR2 SYGVQD (reference sequence). CDR3 length equals 15 residues. Trimming pared 5 bases from V and 12 bases from J, leaving 23 bases between. The CDR3 sequence is CASSLSSSGRQGQFF. The CDR3 DNA is TGCGCCAGCAGTTTATCAAGCTCAGGCCGACAAGGGCAGTTCTTC.

This clonotype was counted at least ten times. The genes are TRBV12-3 or TRBV12-4 and TRBJ1-6; 9 bases match TRBD1. Unmatched junction bases numbered 7, after V lost 6 bases and J lost 10 bases. The CDR3 length is 14 residues. In nucleotides, the CDR3 is TGTGCCAGCAGCTACAGGGGGCCTCGGTCACCCCTCCACTTT. This gives the protein CASSYRGPRSPLHF.

The chain couples TRBV7-6 to TRBJ1-1; 7 bases map to TRBD1. The CDR3 is 14 residues long. Germline CDR1 and CDR2: SGHVS and FNYEAQ. V lost 0 bases to trimming and J lost 3 bases; unmatched junction nucleotides: 1. CDR3 sequence: CASSLATGDTEAFF. CDR3 bases: TGTGCCAGCAGCTTAGCTACAGGGGACACTGAAGCTTTCTTT.

The V gene is TRBV4-1, the J gene TRBJ2-6; TRBD2 matches at 7 bases. With V trimmed by 4 bases and J by 4 bases, 7 bases remained unmatched. The CDR3 sequence is 16 residues long. Germline V gives CDR1 MGHRA, CDR2 YSYEKL. The CDR3 here is CASSPVGGAGANVLTF. DNA for the CDR3: TGCGCCAGCAGCCCAGTGGGAGGGGCCGGGGCCAACGTCCTGACTTTC.

V gene TRBV19 combines with J gene TRBJ2-1, with 10 bases matching TRBD2. Trimming removed 1 base from V and 8 bases from J; junction bases left unmatched: 8. The CDR3 consists of 16 residues. The germline gives CDR1 LNHDA, CDR2 SQIVND (reference sequence). The CDR3 DNA follows: TGTGCCAGTAGTATAGCAGCTAGCGGGGGCTTCGATGAGCAGTTCTTC. This sequence encodes CASSIAASGGFDEQFF.

This clonotype was recorded a few times. J is TRBJ2-3 and V is TRBV28; maybe TRBD1 (6 bases). This CDR3 region has 15 residues. Germline V CDR1 and CDR2: MDHEN, SYDVKM. Trimming stripped 7 bases from V and 2 bases from J, with 16 bases between. CDR3 nucleotides: TGTGCCAGCATCATGGGGGCAGCTACCACAGATACGCAGTATTTT. Residues: CASIMGAATTDTQYF.

This clonotype was picked up many times. The V and J genes are TRBV29-1 and TRBJ2-7; TRBD2 aligns across 8 bases. The junction had 4 bases not matched to a gene; V was cut back by 4 bases and J by 5 bases. CDR3 length equals 12 residues. Germline CDR1 is SQVTM and CDR2 is ANQGSEA. CDR3 in amino acids: CSVGAGVHEQYF. The CDR3 DNA reads TGCAGCGTTGGAGCGGGAGTCCACGAGCAGTACTTC.

This clonotype was counted a few times. The chain uses TRBV19 and TRBJ2-3, with D perhaps matching TRBD2 (6 bases). V was shortened by 5 bases and J by 0 bases, with 15 bases between the two germline ends. Per germline, CDR1 LNHDA and CDR2 SQIVND (reference sequence). CDR3 length: 16 amino acids. The CDR3 region has the DNA TGTGCCAGTAGTTCTCGACTAGATTATAGCACAGATACGCAGTATTTT. Its protein product is CASSSRLDYSTDTQYF.

This clonotype was seen at least ten times. The rearrangement uses TRBV24-1 and TRBJ2-1; D might be TRBD2 (7 bases). Trimming left V 0 bases short and J 6 bases short, with 20 bases between. The length of the CDR3 is 18 residues. Per germline, CDR1 KGHDR and CDR2 SFDVKD. DNA for the CDR3: TGTGCCACCAGTGATTTGTCCATAGGGGGAGGGTCCGGCAATGAGCAGTTCTTC. Translating it yields CATSDLSIGGGSGNEQFF.

This clonotype has ten or more counts. V and J are TRBV7-2 and TRBJ1-5, with a possible D match to TRBD1 (5 bases). The CDR3 contains 17 residues. The V gene's germline CDR1 is SGHTA and CDR2 FQGNSA. Trimming pared 5 bases from V and 0 bases from J, leaving 17 bases between. Here the CDR3 reads CASSRGVGGNSNQPQHF. The DNA for the CDR3 is TGTGCCAGCAGCCGGGGGGTTGGAGGGAATAGCAATCAGCCCCAGCATTTT.

This clonotype was counted between two and nine times. The rearrangement links TRBV2 to TRBJ2-7, with D possibly TRBD1 on 5 matching bases. V lost 2 bases and J 5 bases, leaving 13 bases between the germline ends. CDR3 size: 14 residues. Germline assignment: CDR1 SNHLY and CDR2 FYNNEI. CDR3: CASSELKGAHEQYF. The CDR3 DNA is TGTGCCAGCAGTGAATTAAAAGGGGCCCACGAGCAGTACTTC. The full variable domain, rest sourced from reference TRBV2 and TRBJ2-7, is EPEVTQTPSHQVTQMGQEVILRCVPISNHLYFYWYRQILGQKVEFLVSFYNNEISEKSEIFDDQFSVERPDGSNFTLKIRSTKLEDSAMYFCASSELKGAHEQYFGPGTRLTVT.

This clonotype was observed a few times. The chain joins TRBV5-1 to TRBJ2-1; D tentatively fits TRBD1 or TRBD2 (5 bases each). CDR1 and CDR2 (germline): SGHRS, YFSETQ. Trimming pared 2 bases from V and 0 bases from J, leaving 12 bases between. This CDR3 comprises 16 residues. The CDR3 protein is CASSFPGGSSYNEQFF. The CDR3 DNA reads as TGCGCCAGCAGCTTTCCTGGGGGAAGCTCCTACAATGAGCAGTTCTTC.

This clonotype was detected a few times. The chain couples TRBV19 to TRBJ2-1; 8 bases align to TRBD1. CDR1 and CDR2 (germline): LNHDA, SQIVND (reference sequence). This CDR3 has 15 residues. V dropped 6 bases and J dropped 5; count of bases not matched to a gene: 9. Written as DNA, the CDR3 is TGTGCCAGTAGGCTACAGGGGGGCACTAACAATGAGCAGTTCTTC. Its protein is CASRLQGGTNNEQFF.

V and J are TRBV5-1 and TRBJ2-7; 8 positions match TRBD2. The germline V gene has CDR1 SGHRS and CDR2 YFSETQ. The V gene end was trimmed by 4 bases and the J gene end by 0 bases; junction bases not matched to a gene: 3. The CDR3 loop spans 14 amino acids. CDR3 protein: CASSSSGNSYEQYF. The CDR3 DNA sequence: TGCGCCAGCAGCAGTAGCGGGAACTCCTACGAGCAGTACTTC.

In its sample, this clonotype was seen many times. This chain links TRBV4-1 with TRBJ2-7, with D hard to call. The CDR3 loop spans 14 amino acids. Per germline, CDR1 MGHRA and CDR2 YSYEKL. V was pared by 4 bases and J by 2 bases, with 12 bases between. This CDR3 is CASSLSAPPYEQYF. CDR3 bases: TGCGCCAGCAGCCTTTCCGCACCGCCCTACGAGCAGTACTTC.

The table lists this clonotype with many counts. The rearrangement joins TRBV7-2 to TRBJ1-1, with D perhaps matching TRBD1 (6 bases). The germline CDR1 and CDR2 sequences are SGHTA and FQGNSA. The CDR3 consists of 15 residues. The V end lost 0 bases, the J end lost 8 bases, and 16 bases lay between the germline ends. CDR3 sequence (DNA): TGTGCCAGCAGCTTAGCGGGGACATCCCGAGTGGAAGCTTTCTTT. Translating it yields CASSLAGTSRVEAFF.

In this sample, this clonotype turned up many times. The genes are TRBV5-5 and TRBJ2-5, with D uncertain. V lost 4 bases to trimming and J lost 5 bases, with 21 bases between them. There are 16 residues in the CDR3. In germline, CDR1 is SGHKS, CDR2 YYEKEE (reference sequence). CDR3 amino acids: CASSVSRAAESETQYF. Written as DNA, the CDR3 is TGTGCCAGCAGCGTCAGTAGGGCCGCTGAATCGGAGACCCAGTACTTC. Based on the CDR3 plus reference TRBV5-5 and TRBJ2-5, the full variable domain is DAGVTQSPTHLIKTRGQQVTLRCSPISGHKSVSWYQQVLGQGPQFIFQYYEKEERGRGNFPDRFSARQFPNYSSELNVNALLLGDSALYLCASSVSRAAESETQYFGPGTRLLVL.

This rearrangement joins TRBV9 to TRBJ2-7, with D possibly being TRBD1 (6 bases). CDR3 length: 14 residues. Germline loops: CDR1 SGDLS, CDR2 YYNGEE. The V gene lost 4 bases and the J gene lost 4 bases, with 15 bases spanning the gap. The CDR3 loop is CASSPEGQSYEQYF. The CDR3, as DNA: TGTGCCAGCAGCCCAGAGGGACAATCATACGAGCAGTACTTC.

In this sample, this clonotype turned up many times. The chain has TRBV28 and TRBJ1-1; D is ambiguous. CDR3 size: 12 residues. Germline V gene sequence: CDR1 MDHEN, CDR2 SYDVKM. The V end was cut by 2 bases, the J end by 5 bases, with 6 bases between. The chain's CDR3 is CASSLLGTEAFF. In DNA, the CDR3 is TGTGCCAGCAGTTTACTTGGGACTGAAGCTTTCTTT. Full variable domain (missing parts from reference TRBV28 and TRBJ1-1): DVKVTQSSRYLVKRTGEKVFLECVQDMDHENMFWYRQDPGLGLRLIYFSYDVKMKEKGDIPEGYSVSREKKERFSLILESASTNQTSMYLCASSLLGTEAFFGQGTRLTVV.

This clonotype has ten or more counts. The chain couples TRBV12-3 or TRBV12-4 to TRBJ2-7, with 8 bases fitting TRBD1. The CDR3 is 14 residues long. The V segment lost 6 bases and the J segment 3 bases; nucleotides outside the gene matches: 7. The CDR3 is CASSPGTGLYEQYF. The CDR3 nucleotides read TGTGCCAGCAGCCCCGGGACAGGACTCTACGAGCAGTACTTC.

This clonotype has a count of ten or more. V usage is TRBV6-1 and J usage is TRBJ1-1; D call uncertain. The CDR3 contains 16 residues. Trimming removed 5 bases at V and 4 bases at J, with 20 bases between. Germline V gene data show CDR1 as MNHNS and CDR2 as SASEGT. DNA of the CDR3: TGTGCCAGCAGTTCCCAATCCTTCTCGGTGCGCACTGAAGCTTTCTTT. It is translated as CASSSQSFSVRTEAFF.

This sequence joins TRBV2 and TRBJ2-7, with 7 bases matching TRBD2. The germline CDR1 and CDR2 sequences are SNHLY and FYNNEI. V gave up 3 bases and J gave up 0 bases; unmatched junction bases: 5. The CDR3 runs 15 residues. CDR3: CASSDASGSSYEQYF. The CDR3 nucleotides are TGTGCCAGCAGTGACGCTAGCGGAAGCTCCTACGAGCAGTACTTC. Looking up the rest from reference TRBV2 and TRBJ2-7 gives the full variable domain: EPEVTQTPSHQVTQMGQEVILRCVPISNHLYFYWYRQILGQKVEFLVSFYNNEISEKSEIFDDQFSVERPDGSNFTLKIRSTKLEDSAMYFCASSDASGSSYEQYFGPGTRLTVT.

This clonotype has a count of ten or more. The rearrangement links TRBV6-6 to TRBJ2-2; 7 nucleotides align to TRBD1. Germline lookup yields CDR1 MNHNY and CDR2 SVGAGI (reference sequence). Germline trimming cut 6 bases from V and 0 bases from J; bases unmatched to any gene: 4. This CDR3 comprises 15 residues. The CDR3 nucleotides are TGTGCCAGCAGCCACAGGGGACCGAACACCGGGGAGCTGTTTTTT. It translates to CASSHRGPNTGELFF.

This clonotype was detected ten times or more. The chain combines TRBV6-1 with TRBJ2-3, with 7 bases identical to TRBD1. The CDR3 covers 15 residues. CDR1 MNHNS and CDR2 SASEGT come from the germline V gene. V lost 10 bases, J lost 6 bases, and 16 bases stayed unmatched. CDR3 protein: CATDYRGTTHDTQYF. In nucleotides, the CDR3 is TGTGCCACCGACTACAGGGGAACAACGCACGATACGCAGTATTTT.

This clonotype was seen repeatedly, ten times or more. The J gene is TRBJ2-1, the V gene TRBV5-1, with 10 bases aligning to TRBD2. J was trimmed by 8 bases and V by 0 bases; bases with no gene match: 8. The CDR3 consists of 16 residues. Germline loops: CDR1 SGHRS, CDR2 YFSETQ. CDR3 protein: CASSLEREGLMDEQFF. In nucleotides, the CDR3 is TGCGCCAGCAGCTTGGAGCGGGAGGGCCTCATGGATGAGCAGTTCTTC.

This clonotype has a count of ten or more. This chain joins TRBV28 and TRBJ2-3; 9 nucleotides agree with TRBD1. The ends lost 5 bases at V and 1 base at J; junction bases unmatched: 4. Germline loops: CDR1 MDHEN, CDR2 SYDVKM. The CDR3 has 15 amino acids. The CDR3 sequence: CASSLRQGGTDTQYF. CDR3 in DNA: TGTGCCAGCAGTCTCCGACAGGGGGGCACAGATACGCAGTATTTT.

There are many counts of this clonotype. The chain combines TRBV11-2 with TRBJ2-7; 9 bases map to TRBD1. The CDR3 is 14 amino acids. CDR1 and CDR2 (germline): SGHAT, FQNNGV. The junction had 3 bases not matched to a gene; V was cut back by 5 bases and J by 1 base. The DNA for the CDR3 is TGTGCCAGCAGCCCGGACAGGGGATCCTACGAGCAGTACTTC. It encodes CASSPDRGSYEQYF.